This is a list of T cell receptor beta chains from one sample in a study of lymphopenia after photon versus proton radiotherapy. Method: immunoSEQ multiplex PCR; TCRdb's copy keeps in-frame clones and lacks some. The sample records about 160,000 clones, 80% to 90% being singletons. The sample consisted of peripheral blood, taken from a patient treated with photon-based radiotherapy. These receptors came from a man over 45 with gastric cancer. CDR3s include the opening cysteine and the closing phenylalanine or tryptophan. A D gene is named only where the DNA matches it firmly. The size field is filled for only some rows; it gives once, few, many or a size class.

J gene	V gene	CDR3 length	D gene	clone size	CDR3 DNA	CDR3 protein
TRBJ1-2	TRBV7-8	17	-	few	TGTGCCAGCAGCTTAGTGGCAGGGGCTGGGGTGAACTATGGCTACACCTTC	CASSLVAGAGVNYGYTF
TRBJ2-2	TRBV7-9	17	TRBD2	-	TGTGCCAGCAGCTCCACCGGACTAGCGGCGAACACCGGGGAGCTGTTTTTT	CASSSTGLAANTGELFF
TRBJ2-6	TRBV30	15	-	-	TGTGCCTGGAGTGTACAACTAGCTGGGGCCAACGTCCTGACTTTC	CAWSVQLAGANVLTF
TRBJ1-5	TRBV30	14	-	-	TGTGCCTGGAGGGACAAGATATTCAATCAGCCCCAGCATTTT	CAWRDKIFNQPQHF
TRBJ2-1	TRBV27	13	-	-	TGTGCCAGCAGTTCCAACAGGGGGAGGGTGCGGTTCTTC	CASSSNRGRVRFF
TRBJ1-4	TRBV29-1	15	-	-	TGCAGCGTTGAAGATTTCAGGGGAACTAATGAAAAACTGTTTTTT	CSVEDFRGTNEKLFF
TRBJ2-1	TRBV6-4	13	TRBD2	-	TGTGCCAGCAGTGCCGGGAGGGGCAATGAGCAGTTCTTC	CASSAGRGNEQFF
TRBJ2-5	TRBV18	16	TRBD1	-	TGTGCCAGCTCACCCCCTGGGACAGTGGGCCAAGAGACCCAGTACTTC	CASSPPGTVGQETQYF
TRBJ1-5	TRBV7-2	15	TRBD1	-	TGTGCCAGCAGCTTAGGCAGGGGGCACAATCAGCCCCAGCATTTT	CASSLGRGHNQPQHF
TRBJ2-7	TRBV11-2	17	TRBD2	once	TGTGCCAGCAGCTTAACGGCTAGCGGGAGTTCAGTCTACGAGCAGTACTTC	CASSLTASGSSVYEQYF
TRBJ2-1	TRBV5-5	15	TRBD2	-	TGTGCCAGCAGTCTCACGGGACTAGCACACAATGAGCAGTTCTTC	CASSLTGLAHNEQFF